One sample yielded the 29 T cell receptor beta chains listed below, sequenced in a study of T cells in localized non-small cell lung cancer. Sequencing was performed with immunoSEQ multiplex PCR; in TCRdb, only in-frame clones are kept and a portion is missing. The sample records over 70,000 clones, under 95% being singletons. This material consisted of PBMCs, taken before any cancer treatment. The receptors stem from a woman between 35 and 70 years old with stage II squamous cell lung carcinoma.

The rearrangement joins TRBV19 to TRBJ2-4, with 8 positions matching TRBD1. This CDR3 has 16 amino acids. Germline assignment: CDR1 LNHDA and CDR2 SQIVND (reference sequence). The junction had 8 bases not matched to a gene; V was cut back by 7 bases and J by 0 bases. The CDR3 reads CASTPTGVLAKNIQYF. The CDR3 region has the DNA TGTGCCAGTACCCCGACAGGGGTCCTAGCCAAAAACATTCAGTACTTC.

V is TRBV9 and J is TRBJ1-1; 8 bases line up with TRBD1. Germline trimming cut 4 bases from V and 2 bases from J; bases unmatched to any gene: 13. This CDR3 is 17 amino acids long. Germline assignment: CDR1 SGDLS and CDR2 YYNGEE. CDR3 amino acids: CASSTRTGTGFNTEAFF. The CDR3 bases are TGTGCCAGCAGCACTCGGACAGGGACGGGTTTTAACACTGAAGCTTTCTTT.

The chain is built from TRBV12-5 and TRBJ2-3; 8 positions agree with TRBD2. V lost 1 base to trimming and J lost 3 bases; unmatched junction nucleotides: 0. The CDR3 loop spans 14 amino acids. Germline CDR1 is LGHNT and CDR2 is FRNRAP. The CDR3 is CASGLGLATDTQYF. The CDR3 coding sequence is TGTGCTAGTGGTTTGGGACTAGCGACAGATACGCAGTATTTT.

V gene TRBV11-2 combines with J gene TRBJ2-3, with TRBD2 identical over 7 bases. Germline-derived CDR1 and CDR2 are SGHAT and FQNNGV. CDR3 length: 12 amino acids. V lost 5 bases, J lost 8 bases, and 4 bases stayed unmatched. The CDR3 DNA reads TGTGCCAGCAGCCCCGGGGGGTCTACGCAGTATTTT. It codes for CASSPGGSTQYF.

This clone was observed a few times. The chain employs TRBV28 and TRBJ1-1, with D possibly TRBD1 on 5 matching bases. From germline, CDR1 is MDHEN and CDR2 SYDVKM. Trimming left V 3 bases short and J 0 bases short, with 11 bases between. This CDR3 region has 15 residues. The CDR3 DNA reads TGTGCCAGCAGTTTGGCGGGGGTTGTGAACACTGAAGCTTTCTTT. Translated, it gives CASSLAGVVNTEAFF.

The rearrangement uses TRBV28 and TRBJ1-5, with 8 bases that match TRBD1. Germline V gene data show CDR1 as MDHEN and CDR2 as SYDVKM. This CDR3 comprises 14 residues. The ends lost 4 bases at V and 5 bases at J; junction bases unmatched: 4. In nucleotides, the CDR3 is TGTGCCAGCAGTTGGCAGGGGGCTTATCAGCCCCAGCATTTT. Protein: CASSWQGAYQPQHF.

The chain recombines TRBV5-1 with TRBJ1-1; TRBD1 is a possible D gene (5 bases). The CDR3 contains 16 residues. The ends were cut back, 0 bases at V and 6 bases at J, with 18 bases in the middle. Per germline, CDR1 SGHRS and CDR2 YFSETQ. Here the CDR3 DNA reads TGCGCCAGCAGCTTGGGTTTTGGGGGGACGGTCGCTGAAGCTTTCTTT. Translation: CASSLGFGGTVAEAFF.

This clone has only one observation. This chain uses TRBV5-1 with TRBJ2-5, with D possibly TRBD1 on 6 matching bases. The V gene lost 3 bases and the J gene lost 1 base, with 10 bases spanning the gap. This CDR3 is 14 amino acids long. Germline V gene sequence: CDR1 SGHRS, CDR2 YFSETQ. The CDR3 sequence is CASSSGQTQETQYF. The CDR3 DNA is TGCGCCAGCAGCTCTGGACAGACCCAAGAGACCCAGTACTTC.

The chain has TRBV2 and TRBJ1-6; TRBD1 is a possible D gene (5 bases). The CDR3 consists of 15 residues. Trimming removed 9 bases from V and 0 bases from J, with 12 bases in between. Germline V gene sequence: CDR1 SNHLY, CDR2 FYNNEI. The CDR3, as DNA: TGTGCCAGTAGCGGGGGGGACTCCTATAATTCACCCCTCCACTTT. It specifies CASSGGDSYNSPLHF.

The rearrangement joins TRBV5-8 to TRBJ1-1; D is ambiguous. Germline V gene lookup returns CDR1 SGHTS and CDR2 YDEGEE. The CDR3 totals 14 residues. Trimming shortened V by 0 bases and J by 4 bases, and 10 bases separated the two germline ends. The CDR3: CASSLARRGTEAFF. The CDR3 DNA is TGTGCCAGCAGCTTGGCCCGGCGGGGCACTGAAGCTTTCTTT.

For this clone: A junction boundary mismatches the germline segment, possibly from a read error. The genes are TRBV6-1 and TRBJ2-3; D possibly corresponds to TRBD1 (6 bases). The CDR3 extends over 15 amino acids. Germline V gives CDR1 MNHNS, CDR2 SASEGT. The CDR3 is CASSEAQGSTDTQYF. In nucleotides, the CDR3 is TGTGCCAGCAGTGAAGCGCAGGGGAGCACGGATACGCAGTATTTT.

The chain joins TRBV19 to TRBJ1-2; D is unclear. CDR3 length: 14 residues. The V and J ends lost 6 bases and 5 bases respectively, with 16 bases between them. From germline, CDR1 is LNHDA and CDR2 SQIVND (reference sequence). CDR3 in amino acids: CASRNLNIRYGYTF. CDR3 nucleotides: TGTGCCAGTAGAAACCTTAACATTAGATATGGCTACACCTTC.

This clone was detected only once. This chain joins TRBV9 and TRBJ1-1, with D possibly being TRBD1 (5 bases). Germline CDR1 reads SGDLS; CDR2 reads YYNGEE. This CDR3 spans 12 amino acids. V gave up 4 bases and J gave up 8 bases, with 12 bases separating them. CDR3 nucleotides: TGTGCCAGCAGCCCACCGCGGGGGGAAGCTTTCTTT. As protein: CASSPPRGEAFF.

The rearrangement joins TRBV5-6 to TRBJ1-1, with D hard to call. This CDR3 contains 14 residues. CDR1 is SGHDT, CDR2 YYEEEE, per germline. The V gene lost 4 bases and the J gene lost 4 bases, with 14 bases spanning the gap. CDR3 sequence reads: CASSPGGRGTEAFF. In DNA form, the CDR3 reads TGTGCCAGCAGCCCCGGAGGGCGCGGCACTGAAGCTTTCTTT. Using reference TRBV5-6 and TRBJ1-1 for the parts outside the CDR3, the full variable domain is DAGVTQSPTHLIKTRGQQVTLRCSPKSGHDTVSWYQQALGQGPQFIFQYYEEEERQRGNFPDRFSGHQFPNYSSELNVNALLLGDSALYLCASSPGGRGTEAFFGQGTRLTVV.

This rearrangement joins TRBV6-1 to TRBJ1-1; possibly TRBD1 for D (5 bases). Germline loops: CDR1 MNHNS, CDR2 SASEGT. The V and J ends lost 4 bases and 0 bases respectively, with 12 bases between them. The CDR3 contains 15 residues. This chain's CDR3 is CASSARDGMNTEAFF. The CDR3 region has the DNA TGTGCCAGCAGTGCTCGGGACGGTATGAACACTGAAGCTTTCTTT.

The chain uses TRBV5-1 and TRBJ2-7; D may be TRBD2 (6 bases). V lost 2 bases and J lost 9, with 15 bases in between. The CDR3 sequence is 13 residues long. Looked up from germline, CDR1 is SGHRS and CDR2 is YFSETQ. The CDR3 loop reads CASSLVPGVVQYF. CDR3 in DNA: TGCGCCAGCAGCTTAGTCCCGGGAGTGGTGCAGTACTTC.

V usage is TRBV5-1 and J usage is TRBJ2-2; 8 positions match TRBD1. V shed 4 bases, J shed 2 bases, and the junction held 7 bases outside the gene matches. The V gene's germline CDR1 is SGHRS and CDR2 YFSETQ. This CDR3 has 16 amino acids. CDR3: CASSGGTGINTGELFF. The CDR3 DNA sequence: TGCGCCAGCAGCGGGGGGACAGGAATTAACACCGGGGAGCTGTTTTTT.

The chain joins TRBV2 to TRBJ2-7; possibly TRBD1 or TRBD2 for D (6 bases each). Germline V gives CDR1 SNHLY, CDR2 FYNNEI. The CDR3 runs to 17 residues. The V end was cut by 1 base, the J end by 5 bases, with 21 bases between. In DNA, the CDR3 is TGTGCCAGCAGTGAAGACCCGCCCCGGGGGCTCCTTCACGAGCAGTACTTC. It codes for CASSEDPPRGLLHEQYF.

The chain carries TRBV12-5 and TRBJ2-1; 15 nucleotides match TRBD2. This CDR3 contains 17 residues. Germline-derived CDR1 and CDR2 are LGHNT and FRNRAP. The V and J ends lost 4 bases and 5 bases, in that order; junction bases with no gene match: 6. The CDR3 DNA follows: TGTGCTAGTGGTTGGGGACTAGCGGGAGGTAAGCACAATGAGCAGTTCTTC. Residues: CASGWGLAGGKHNEQFF.

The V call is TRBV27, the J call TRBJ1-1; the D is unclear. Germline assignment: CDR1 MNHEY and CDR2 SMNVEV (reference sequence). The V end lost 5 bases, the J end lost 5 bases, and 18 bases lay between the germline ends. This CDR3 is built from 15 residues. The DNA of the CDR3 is TGTGCCAGCAGTCCCCCGCCTCACGGAGGGACTGAAGCTTTCTTT. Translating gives CASSPPPHGGTEAFF.

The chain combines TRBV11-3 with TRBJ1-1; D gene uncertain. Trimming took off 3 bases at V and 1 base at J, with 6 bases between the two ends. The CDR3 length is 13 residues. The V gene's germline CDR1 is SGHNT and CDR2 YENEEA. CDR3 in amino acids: CASSFEKNTEAFF. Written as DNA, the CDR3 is TGTGCCAGCAGCTTTGAAAAGAACACTGAAGCTTTCTTT.

The CDR3 reads CASSLDGGEKLFF. CDR3 coding DNA: TGTGCCAGCAGCTTAGATGGGGGGGAAAAACTGTTTTTT. J is TRBJ1-4 and V is TRBV7-9; D is perhaps TRBD1 (5 bases). V shed 1 base and J shed 8 bases, with 8 bases lying between them. The V gene's germline CDR1 is SEHNR and CDR2 FQNEAQ (reference sequence). The CDR3 loop spans 13 amino acids.

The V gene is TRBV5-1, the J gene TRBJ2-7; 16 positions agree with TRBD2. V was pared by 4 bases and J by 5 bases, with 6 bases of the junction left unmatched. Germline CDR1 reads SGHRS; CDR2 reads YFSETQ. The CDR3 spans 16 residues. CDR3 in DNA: TGCGCCAGCAGCCCGGGACTAGCGGGGGGGCGCAACGAGCAGTACTTC. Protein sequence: CASSPGLAGGRNEQYF.

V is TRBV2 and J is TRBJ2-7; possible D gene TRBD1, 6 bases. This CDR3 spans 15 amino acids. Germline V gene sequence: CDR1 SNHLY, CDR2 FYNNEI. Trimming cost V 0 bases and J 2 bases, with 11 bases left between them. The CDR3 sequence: CASSEARGQTYEQYF. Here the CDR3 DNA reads TGTGCCAGCAGTGAAGCGCGCGGACAGACCTACGAGCAGTACTTC.

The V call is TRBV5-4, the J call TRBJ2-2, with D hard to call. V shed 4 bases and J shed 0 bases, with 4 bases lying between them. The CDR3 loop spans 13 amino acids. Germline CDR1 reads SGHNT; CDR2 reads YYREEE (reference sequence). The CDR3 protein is CASSHSNTGELFF. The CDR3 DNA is TGTGCCAGCAGCCACTCGAACACCGGGGAGCTGTTTTTT.

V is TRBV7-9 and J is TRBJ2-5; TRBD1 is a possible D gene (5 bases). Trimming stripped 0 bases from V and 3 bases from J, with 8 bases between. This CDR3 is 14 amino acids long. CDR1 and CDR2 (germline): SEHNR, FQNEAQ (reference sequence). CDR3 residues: CASSLAVGEETQYF. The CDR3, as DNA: TGTGCCAGCAGCTTAGCGGTAGGGGAAGAGACCCAGTACTTC.

CDR3 bases: TGTGCCACCAGCAGAGATTCACAGGGGGGCCAGAACACTGAAGCTTTCTTT. It yields the protein CATSRDSQGGQNTEAFF. The chain combines TRBV15 with TRBJ1-1; 8 bases match TRBD1. From germline, CDR1 is LNHNV and CDR2 YYDKDF (reference sequence). V lost 0 bases to trimming and J lost 1 base; unmatched junction nucleotides: 7. The CDR3 runs 17 residues.

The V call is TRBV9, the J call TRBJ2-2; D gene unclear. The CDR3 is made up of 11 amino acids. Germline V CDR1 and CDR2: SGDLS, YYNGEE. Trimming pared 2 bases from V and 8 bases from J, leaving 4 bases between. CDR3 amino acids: CASSVSGELFF. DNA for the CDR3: TGTGCCAGCAGCGTCTCGGGGGAGCTGTTTTTT.

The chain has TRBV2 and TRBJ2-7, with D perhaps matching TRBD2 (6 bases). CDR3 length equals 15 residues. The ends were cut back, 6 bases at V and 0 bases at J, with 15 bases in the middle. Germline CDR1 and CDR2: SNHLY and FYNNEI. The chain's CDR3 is CASSARSGPSYEQYF. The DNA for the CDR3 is TGTGCCAGCAGCGCAAGGAGCGGGCCCTCCTACGAGCAGTACTTC.